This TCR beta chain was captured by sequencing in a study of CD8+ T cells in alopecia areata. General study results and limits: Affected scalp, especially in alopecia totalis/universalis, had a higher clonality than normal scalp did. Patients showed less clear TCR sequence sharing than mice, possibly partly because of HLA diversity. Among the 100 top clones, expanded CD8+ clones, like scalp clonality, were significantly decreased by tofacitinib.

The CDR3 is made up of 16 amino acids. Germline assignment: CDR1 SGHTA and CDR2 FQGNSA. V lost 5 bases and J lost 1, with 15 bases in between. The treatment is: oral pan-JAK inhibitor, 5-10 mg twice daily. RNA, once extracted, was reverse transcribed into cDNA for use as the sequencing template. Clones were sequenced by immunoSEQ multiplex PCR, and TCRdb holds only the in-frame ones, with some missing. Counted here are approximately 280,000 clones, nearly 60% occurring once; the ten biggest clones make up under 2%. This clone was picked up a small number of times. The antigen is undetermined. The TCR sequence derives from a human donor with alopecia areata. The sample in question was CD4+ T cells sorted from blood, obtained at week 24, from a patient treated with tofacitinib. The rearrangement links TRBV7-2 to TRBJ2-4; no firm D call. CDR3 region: CASSHDLHFAKNIQYF. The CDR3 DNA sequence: TGTGCCAGCAGCCACGACTTGCACTTTGCCAAAAACATTCAGTACTTC.